This is a list of T cell receptor beta chains from one sample in a study of blood T cells in healthy people across ages. TCRdb recomputed calls from the 5' RACE reads with MiXCR, one row per CDR3 protein. The sample yields 780,000 or so distinct CDR3 sequences, roughly 53% seen once. Material: blood. These receptors originate from a man aged 80 or over in good health. Each CDR3 is given with its conserved first and last residue. The D gene is left open where the match is weak. Size is omitted from some rows. Given values are once, few, many or a class for expanded clones.

>.|TRBJ2-3|TRBV7-2|few
TGTGCCAGCAGCTTACTAGCGCTAGGAGGATACGCGTATTTT
CASSLLALGGYAYF
>TRBD2|TRBJ2-7|TRBV24-1|few
TGTGCCACCAGTGATTCCGGACTAGCGGGAGGGCCGGACGAGCAGTACTTC
CATSDSGLAGGPDEQYF
>TRBD1|TRBJ1-2|TRBV6-1|few
TGTGCCAGCAGTGAAGACCCTGACAGGGCTAACTATGGCTACACCTTC
CASSEDPDRANYGYTF
>.|TRBJ2-6|TRBV27|many
TGTGCCAGCAGTTTAAACTTGTACTCTGGGGCCAACGTCCTGACTTTC
CASSLNLYSGANVLTF
>TRBD1|TRBJ2-7|TRBV20-1|.
TGCAGTGCTAGACGGACAGGGGTTACGTACGAGCAGTACTTC
CSARRTGVTYEQYF
>.|TRBJ2-7|TRBV27|.
TGTGCCAGCAGGAACCGGGCAGGCGACGAGCAGTACTTC
CASRNRAGDEQYF
>TRBD1|TRBJ1-2|TRBV4-1|.
TGCGCCAGCAGCCAAGGTCGGGACAGATCCTCTACTAACTATGGCTACACCTTC
CASSQGRDRSSTNYGYTF
>TRBD1|TRBJ2-7|TRBV5-1|few
TGCGCCAGCAGCTTGGGTCAGGGGGCTTTCAACGAGCAGTACTTC
CASSLGQGAFNEQYF
>TRBD2|TRBJ2-5|TRBV20-1|few
TGCGGGGCTTTAACTAGCGGGAGTCACGAGACCCAGTACTTC
CGALTSGSHETQYF
>.|TRBJ2-1|TRBV29-1|.
TGCAGCGTCGAGTCAGGTGGTGAGCAGTTCTTC
CSVESGGEQFF
>TRBD1|TRBJ2-7|TRBV25-1|few
TGTGCCAGCAACCAAGCCGGGACAGGGGGCCACGAGCAGTACTTC
CASNQAGTGGHEQYF
>TRBD2|TRBJ2-1|TRBV25-1|.
TGTGCCAGCATTCCAGCGGGGGGATACAATGAGCAGTTCTTC
CASIPAGGYNEQFF
>.|TRBJ1-6|TRBV2|.
TGTGCCAGCAGTGAAGCGGGAGGTGGTAGATCGCCCCTCCACTTT
CASSEAGGGRSPLHF
>TRBD2|TRBJ2-3|TRBV7-2|many
TGTGCCAGCAGCCGACTAGCGCGCACAGATACGCAGTATTTT
CASSRLARTDTQYF
>.|TRBJ2-1|TRBV7-2|few
TGTGCCAGCAGCCTTGACTGGAGCTCCTACAATGAGCAGTTCTTC
CASSLDWSSYNEQFF
>.|TRBJ1-2|TRBV27|few
TGTGCCAGCAGTTCCGCAGGGGCTTCTAACTATGGCTACACCTTC
CASSSAGASNYGYTF
>.|TRBJ1-2|TRBV7-9|.
TGTGCCAGCAGCTCACCTTGGACAGCCTCCAGCTATGGCTACACCTTC
CASSSPWTASSYGYTF
>.|TRBJ2-7|TRBV5-1|.
TGCGCCAGCAGCTCGCGAGGGGAACCCTACGAGCAGTACTTC
CASSSRGEPYEQYF
>TRBD1|TRBJ1-6|TRBV15|.
TGTGCCACCAGCAACGGACAGGGAAATTCACCCCTCCACTTT
CATSNGQGNSPLHF
>TRBD1|TRBJ1-1|TRBV28|few
TGTGCCACAATAAATCAGGGGGCGGGAAACACTGAAGCTTTCTTT
CATINQGAGNTEAFF
>.|TRBJ2-7|TRBV29-1|.
TGCAGCGTTGAAGACCCCATCTTCGGCGAGCAGTACTTC
CSVEDPIFGEQYF
>TRBD1|TRBJ1-6|TRBV7-2|.
TGTGCCAGCAGCCCCCCGGGACAGGTGTTGATACCGGGGGGTTCACCCCTCCACTTT
CASSPPGQVLIPGGSPLHF
>.|TRBJ2-5|TRBV2|.
TGTGCCACCCAACGGGACCGTTCCGTTGAGACCCAGTACTTC
CATQRDRSVETQYF
>.|TRBJ1-5|TRBV29-1|few
TGCAGCGTTGAAGATCGCCAGAGTTATCAGCCCCAGCATTTT
CSVEDRQSYQPQHF
>TRBD2|TRBJ2-7|TRBV5-6|.
TGTGCCAGCAGCTCTAGGACTAGCTCGGACTCCTACGAGCAGTACTTC
CASSSRTSSDSYEQYF
>TRBD2|TRBJ2-7|TRBV20-1|.
TGCAGTGCTAGAGATCCGGCGGGAGTAACCTACGAGCAGTACTTC
CSARDPAGVTYEQYF
>.|TRBJ2-4|TRBV7-2|.
TGTGCCAGCAGCTCAAGGGCGACAGGAGCAGAAAACATTCAGTACTTC
CASSSRATGAENIQYF
>TRBD2|TRBJ2-7|TRBV7-2|.
TGTGCCAGCAGCTTAGCAGGACTAGCGGGTTACAATGAGCAGTACTTC
CASSLAGLAGYNEQYF
>.|TRBJ2-7|TRBV5-5|.
TGTGCCAGCAGCTCGTCCGGGGGAAGCTCCTACAATGAGCAGTACTTC
CASSSSGGSSYNEQYF
>.|TRBJ2-1|TRBV28|few
TGTGCCAGCAGCTCTCTTTCCGATGAGCAGTTCTTC
CASSSLSDEQFF
>.|TRBJ1-2|TRBV29-1|.
TGCAGCGTTGAAATGGGTGGGGAGGGACTCTACACCTTC
CSVEMGGEGLYTF
>TRBD1|TRBJ1-4|TRBV28|.
TGTGCCAGCAGCTCGACAGGGACTAATGAAAAACTGTTTTTT
CASSSTGTNEKLFF
>TRBD2|TRBJ2-5|TRBV24-1|.
TGTGCCACCTCTTTCAGCGGGAGTAGGCAAGAGACCCAGTACTTC
CATSFSGSRQETQYF
>.|TRBJ2-2|TRBV12-3/TRBV12-4|.
TGTGCCAGCAGTTTAAGGGAAAACACCGGGGAGCTGTTTTTT
CASSLRENTGELFF
>TRBD2|TRBJ2-1|TRBV20-1|.
TGCAGTGCTAGATTACGGCGGGAGCTCCGCAATGAGCAGTTCTTC
CSARLRRELRNEQFF
>TRBD2|TRBJ2-4|TRBV7-2|.
TGTGCCAGCAGCCGTAGCGGGAGCACGGCCAAAAACATTCAGTACTTC
CASSRSGSTAKNIQYF
>TRBD2|TRBJ2-1|TRBV14|once
TGTGCCAGCAGCCTCCGATCGGGAGGGTTCGATGAGCAGTTCTTC
CASSLRSGGFDEQFF
>.|TRBJ1-2|TRBV7-2|.
TGTGCCAGCAGCCCGAACGTTAGGGATAACTATGGCTACACCTTC
CASSPNVRDNYGYTF
>TRBD1|TRBJ1-2|TRBV2|.
TGTGCCAGCAGTGTGCGGACAGGGGCCGAGGGCTATGGCTACACCTTC
CASSVRTGAEGYGYTF
>.|TRBJ2-5|TRBV29-1|few
TGCAGCGTTGACGCGGAAATCGGCCAAGAGACCCAGTACTTC
CSVDAEIGQETQYF
>.|TRBJ1-2|TRBV29-1|few
TGCAGCGTTGAGAAGGGTACCTATGGCTACACCTTC
CSVEKGTYGYTF
>TRBD1|TRBJ2-1|TRBV7-9|.
TGTGCCAGTGCCCTACAGGGGGCCTTTCTTGGTGAGCAGTTCTTC
CASALQGAFLGEQFF
>TRBD2|TRBJ2-7|TRBV9|.
TGTGCCAGCAGCGTAGGATTTAGGACTAGCGGGAGCCACGAGCAGTACTTC
CASSVGFRTSGSHEQYF
>.|TRBJ2-7|TRBV12-3/TRBV12-4|few
TGTGCCAGCAGTGCCTCCCGAGCGCAATCCTACGAGCAGTACTTC
CASSASRAQSYEQYF
>.|TRBJ2-4|TRBV6-5|few
TGTGCCAGCGGCACAGGCCGGGATGAGCAGTACTTC
CASGTGRDEQYF